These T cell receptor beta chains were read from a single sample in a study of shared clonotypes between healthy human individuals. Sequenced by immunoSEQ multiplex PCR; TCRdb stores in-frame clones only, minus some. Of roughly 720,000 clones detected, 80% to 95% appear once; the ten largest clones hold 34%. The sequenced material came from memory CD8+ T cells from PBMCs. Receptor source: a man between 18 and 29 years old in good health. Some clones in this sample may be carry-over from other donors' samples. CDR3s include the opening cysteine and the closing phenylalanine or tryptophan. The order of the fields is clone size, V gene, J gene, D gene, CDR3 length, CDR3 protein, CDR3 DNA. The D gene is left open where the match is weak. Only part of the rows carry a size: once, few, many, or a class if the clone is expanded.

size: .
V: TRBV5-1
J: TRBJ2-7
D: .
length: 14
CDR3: CASSGPPLSYEQYF
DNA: TGCGCCAGCAGCGGCCCCCCCCTCTCCTACGAGCAGTACTTC

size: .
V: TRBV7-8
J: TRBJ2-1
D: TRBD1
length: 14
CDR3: CASSPWTGRNEQFF
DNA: TGTGCCAGCAGCCCTTGGACAGGCCGCAATGAGCAGTTCTTC

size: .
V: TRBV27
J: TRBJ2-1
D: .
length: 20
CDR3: CASNGHRGAEAGDPYNEQFF
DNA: TGTGCCAGCAATGGACACAGGGGAGCGGAGGCGGGAGACCCCTACAATGAGCAGTTCTTC

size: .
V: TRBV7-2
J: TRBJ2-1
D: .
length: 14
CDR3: CASCPDLRWNEQFF
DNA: TGTGCCAGCTGCCCAGATCTACGGTGGAATGAGCAGTTCTTC

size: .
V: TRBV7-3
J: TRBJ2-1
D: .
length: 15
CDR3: CASSLQYSSYNEQFF
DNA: TGTGCCAGCAGCTTACAATACAGCTCCTACAATGAGCAGTTCTTC

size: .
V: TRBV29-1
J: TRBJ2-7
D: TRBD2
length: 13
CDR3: CSVEGPSGYEQYF
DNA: TGCAGCGTTGAAGGGCCTAGCGGTTACGAGCAGTACTTC

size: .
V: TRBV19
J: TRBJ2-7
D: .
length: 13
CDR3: CASSISGAFEQYF
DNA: TGTGCCAGTAGTATTAGCGGCGCTTTTGAGCAGTACTTC

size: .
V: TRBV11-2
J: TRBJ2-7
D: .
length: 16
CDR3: CASSFRRQELSYEQYF
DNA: TGTGCCAGCAGCTTCCGCAGACAGGAACTTTCCTACGAGCAGTACTTC

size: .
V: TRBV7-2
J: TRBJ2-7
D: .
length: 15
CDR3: CASRTLEYGPYEQYF
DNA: TGTGCCAGCAGGACGCTAGAGTATGGCCCCTACGAGCAGTACTTC

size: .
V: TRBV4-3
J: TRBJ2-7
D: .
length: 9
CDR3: CASSGRQYF
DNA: TGCGCCAGCAGCGGCCGCCAGTACTTC

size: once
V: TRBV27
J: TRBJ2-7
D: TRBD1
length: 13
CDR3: CASSGTGDHEQYF
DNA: TGTGCCAGCAGTGGGACAGGGGACCACGAGCAGTACTTC

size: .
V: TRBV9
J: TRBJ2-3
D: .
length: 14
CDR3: CASSQQTRTDTQYF
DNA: TGTGCCAGCAGCCAACAGACACGCACAGATACGCAGTATTTT

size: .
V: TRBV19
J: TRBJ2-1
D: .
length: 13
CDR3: CASREGNYNEQFF
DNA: TGTGCCAGTAGAGAGGGGAACTACAATGAGCAGTTCTTC

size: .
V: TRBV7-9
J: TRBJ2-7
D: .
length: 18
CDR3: CASSLITAGPPTTYEQYF
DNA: TGTGCCAGCAGCTTAATAACGGCGGGACCCCCTACTACCTACGAGCAGTACTTC

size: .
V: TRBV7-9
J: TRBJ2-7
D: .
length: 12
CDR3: CASSLDRTEQYF
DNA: TGTGCCAGCAGCTTAGATCGGACAGAGCAGTACTTC

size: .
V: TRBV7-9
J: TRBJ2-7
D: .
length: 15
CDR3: CASSSTGTPRYEQYF
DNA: TGTGCCAGCAGCTCTACCGGGACACCCAGGTACGAGCAGTACTTC